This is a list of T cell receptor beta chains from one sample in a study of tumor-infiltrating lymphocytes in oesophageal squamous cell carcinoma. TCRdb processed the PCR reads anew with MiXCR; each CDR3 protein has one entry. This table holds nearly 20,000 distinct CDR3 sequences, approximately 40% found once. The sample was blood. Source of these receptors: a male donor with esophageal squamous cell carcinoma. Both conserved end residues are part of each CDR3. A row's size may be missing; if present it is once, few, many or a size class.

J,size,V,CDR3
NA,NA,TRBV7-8,CASTLGHPTNGELFF
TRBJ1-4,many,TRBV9,CASSVWDRDEKLFF
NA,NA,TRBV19,CASKGTGTYEQYF
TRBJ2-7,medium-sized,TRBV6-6,CASSYAGVEQYF
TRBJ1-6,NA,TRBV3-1,CASSPRQGGNSPLHF
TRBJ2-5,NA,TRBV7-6,CASSLGGGEGRFEGQETQYF
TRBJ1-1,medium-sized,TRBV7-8,CASSLRQGNTEAFF
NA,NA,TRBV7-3,CASSPRDSVSYEQYF
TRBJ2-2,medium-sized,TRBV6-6,CASSYGTGDTGELFF
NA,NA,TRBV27,CASSLYGLAGVGEQYF
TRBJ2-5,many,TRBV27,CASSPFNEETQYF
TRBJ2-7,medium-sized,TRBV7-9,CASSVSQGLLPYEQYF
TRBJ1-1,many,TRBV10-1,CASSEGPWNTEAFF
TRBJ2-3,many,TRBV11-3,CASSGRTSGSTDTQYF
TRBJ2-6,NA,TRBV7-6,CASSSVPIWGSGANVLTF
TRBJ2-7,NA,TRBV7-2,CASSLAGGPNEQYF
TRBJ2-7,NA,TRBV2,CASSSEGQGVSEQYF
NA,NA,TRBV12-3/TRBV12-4,CASARGDSSYNEQFF
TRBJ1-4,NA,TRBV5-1,CASSPGQTNEKLFF
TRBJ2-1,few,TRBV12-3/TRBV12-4,CASSLWWESSCNEQFF
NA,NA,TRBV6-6,CASSYLTRGYNSGYTF
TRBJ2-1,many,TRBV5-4,CASSLAGTGGNEQFF
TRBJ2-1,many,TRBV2,CASSETGGAYNEQFF
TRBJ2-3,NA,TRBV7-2,CASSPYRDDTQYF
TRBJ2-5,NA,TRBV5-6,CASSLGHSETQYF
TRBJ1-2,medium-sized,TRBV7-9,CASSDRSAYGYTF
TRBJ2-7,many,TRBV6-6,CASSYSKAGLGNEQYF
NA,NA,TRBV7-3,CASSLDPSLGQFF
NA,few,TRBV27,CASSKLAGGHNEQFF
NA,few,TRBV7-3,CASSLQGGGYNEQFF
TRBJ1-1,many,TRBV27,CASSLGQGNTEAFF
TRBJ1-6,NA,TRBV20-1,CSARIAEGPSYEQYF
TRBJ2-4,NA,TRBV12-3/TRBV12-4,CASSQQRGQYF
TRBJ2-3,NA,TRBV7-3,CASSSTGGNTQYF
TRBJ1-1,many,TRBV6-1,CASSLGQLAQKAFF
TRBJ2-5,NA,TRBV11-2,CASTLGWTARETQYF
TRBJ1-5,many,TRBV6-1,CASSGRQFRQPQHF
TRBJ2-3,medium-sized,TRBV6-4,CASSAAGDTDTQYF
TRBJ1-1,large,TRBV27,CASSLRWQGATEAFF
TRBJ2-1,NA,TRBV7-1,CASGQRTSGDYSSYNEQFF
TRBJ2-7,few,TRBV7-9,CASSLGYGRNYEQYF
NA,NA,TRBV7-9,CASSLVGKGEQYF
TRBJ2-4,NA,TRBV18,CASSPTSGGAIDIQYF
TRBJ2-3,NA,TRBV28,CASNPAGGSTDTQYF
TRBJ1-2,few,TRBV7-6,CASSLGPRWADYGYTF